This T cell receptor beta chain was captured in a study of blood T cell repertoires in COVID-19. For the study at large: Acute-phase and convalescent COVID-19 samples originated in the United States, Italy and Spain. Nucleic acid was either cDNA or gDNA, and it came from T cells, B-cell-depleted T cells, or PBMCs.

This CDR3 comprises 16 residues. Germline values: CDR1 SGHDT, CDR2 YYEEEE. Trimming took 1 base from V and 0 from J, leaving 11 bases between them. Original processing notes: Amplifying reference gene primers gave estimates of nucleated cell counts. Only in-frame clones appear in the TCRdb table, and some are missing; sequencing was by immunoSEQ multiplex PCR. Clone size and the V and J calls come from that table; the DNA yielded D and trimming. The table lists 290,000 or so clones, roughly 85% of them singletons. This TCR was recovered from a man aged 45-65 years with active or convalescent COVID-19. The chain links TRBV5-6 to TRBJ2-1, with TRBD1 as a possible D gene (5 bases). The sequenced sample consisted of peripheral blood. CDR3 in amino acids: CASSLKGPDSYNEQFF. CDR3 nucleotides: TGTGCCAGCAGCTTGAAGGGGCCAGACTCCTACAATGAGCAGTTCTTC.